The entry that follows covers one T cell receptor (beta chain) sequence. Its target is not known. The V end was cut by 1 base, the J end by 4 bases, with 10 bases between. The germline CDR1 and CDR2 sequences are LGHNA and YNFKEQ. The CDR3 has 14 residues. The PCR made use of 60 Vbeta and 13 Jbeta primers. Sequencing used immunoSEQ multiplex PCR; TCRdb keeps in-frame clones, though not all of them. This sample's table reports 150,000 to 200,000 clones. The data stem from a study of cytomegalovirus exposure and HLA in healthy donors. Study results and caveats: Published work reported that the classifier diagnosed cytomegalovirus status with high specificity and sensitivity. Later on, a genetic analysis was performed. It linked a missense variant in DCLRE1C with V- and J-gene trimming of TCR beta.

The J gene is TRBJ1-2, the V gene TRBV4-2, with no clear D. The material sequenced was PBMCs. The sequence was collected from a young man in good health and CMV-seronegative. The CDR3 DNA follows: TGTGCCAGCAGCCAAGCCAAACCCGGCTATGGCTACACCTTC. Translating gives CASSQAKPGYGYTF.